Below, one T cell receptor beta chain is given with its context. The assay was immunoSEQ multiplex PCR, and TCRdb's table has in-frame clones only and misses some. The data hold around 20,000 clones, with about 87% observed a single time. Per the germline V gene, CDR1 is SGHNT and CDR2 is YYREEE (reference sequence). V shed 0 bases and J shed 0 bases, with 8 bases lying between them. The CDR3 consists of 15 residues. This entry comes from a study of blood T cell repertoires in COVID-19. Looking at the study overall: Acute and convalescent COVID-19 specimens originated in the United States, Italy and Spain.

The material sequenced was peripheral blood. The TCR originated in a human donor in a cohort sampled during active COVID-19. This chain links TRBV5-4 with TRBJ2-3; tentative D call: TRBD2 (5 bases). This chain's CDR3 is CASSLGRTSTDTQYF. The CDR3, as DNA: TGTGCCAGCAGCTTGGGACGGACTAGCACAGATACGCAGTATTTT. The full variable domain, completed using reference TRBV5-4 and TRBJ2-3, is ETGVTQSPTHLIKTRGQQVTLRCSSQSGHNTVSWYQQALGQGPQFIFQYYREEENGRGNFPPRFSGLQFPNYSSELNVNALELDDSALYLCASSLGRTSTDTQYFGPGTRLTVL.